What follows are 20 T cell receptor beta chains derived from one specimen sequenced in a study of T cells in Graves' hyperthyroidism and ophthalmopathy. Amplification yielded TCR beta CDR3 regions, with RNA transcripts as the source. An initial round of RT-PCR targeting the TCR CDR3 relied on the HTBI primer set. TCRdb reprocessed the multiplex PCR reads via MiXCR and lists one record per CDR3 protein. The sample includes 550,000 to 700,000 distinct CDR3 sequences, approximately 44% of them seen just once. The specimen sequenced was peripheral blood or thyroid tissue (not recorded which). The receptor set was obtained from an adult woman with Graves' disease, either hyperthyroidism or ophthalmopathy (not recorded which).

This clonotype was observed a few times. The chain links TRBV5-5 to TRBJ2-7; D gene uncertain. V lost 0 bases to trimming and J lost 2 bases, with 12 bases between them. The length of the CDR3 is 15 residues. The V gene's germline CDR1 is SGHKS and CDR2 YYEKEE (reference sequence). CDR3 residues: CASSLVGSVAYEQYF. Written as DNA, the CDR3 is TGTGCCAGCAGCTTGGTCGGATCTGTCGCCTACGAGCAGTACTTC.

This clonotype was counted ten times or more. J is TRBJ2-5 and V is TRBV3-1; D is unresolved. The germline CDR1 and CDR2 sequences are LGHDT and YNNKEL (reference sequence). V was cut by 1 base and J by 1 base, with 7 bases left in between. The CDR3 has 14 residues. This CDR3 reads CASSQAQIQETQYF. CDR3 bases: TGTGCCAGCAGCCAAGCGCAAATCCAAGAGACCCAGTACTTC.

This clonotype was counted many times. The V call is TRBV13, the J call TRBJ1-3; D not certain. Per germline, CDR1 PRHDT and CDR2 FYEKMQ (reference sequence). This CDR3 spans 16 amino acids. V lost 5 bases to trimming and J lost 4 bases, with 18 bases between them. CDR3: CASSIVRSRPGNTIYF. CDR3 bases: TGTGCCAGCAGCATAGTCCGGTCGCGCCCGGGAAACACCATATATTTT.

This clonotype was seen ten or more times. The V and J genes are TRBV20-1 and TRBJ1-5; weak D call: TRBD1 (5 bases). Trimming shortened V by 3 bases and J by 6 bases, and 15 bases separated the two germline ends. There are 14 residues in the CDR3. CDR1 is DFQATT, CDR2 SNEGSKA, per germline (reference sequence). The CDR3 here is CSASSGRWGQPQHF. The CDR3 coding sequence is TGCAGTGCTAGTTCAGGGCGGTGGGGTCAGCCCCAGCATTTT.

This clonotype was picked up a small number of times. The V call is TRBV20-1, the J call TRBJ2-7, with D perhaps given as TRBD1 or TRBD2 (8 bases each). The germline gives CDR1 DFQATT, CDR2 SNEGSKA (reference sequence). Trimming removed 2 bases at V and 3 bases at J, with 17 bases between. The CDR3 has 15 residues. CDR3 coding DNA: TGCAGTGCTAGACGCGGGAGGACAGGGTACTACGAGCAGTACTTC. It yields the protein CSARRGRTGYYEQYF.

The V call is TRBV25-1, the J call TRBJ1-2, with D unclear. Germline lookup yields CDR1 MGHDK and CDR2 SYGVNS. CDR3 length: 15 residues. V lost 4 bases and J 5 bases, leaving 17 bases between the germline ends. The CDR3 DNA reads TGTGCCAGCAGTGCCGCCGGCGCAGTCCAATATGGCTACACCTTC. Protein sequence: CASSAAGAVQYGYTF.

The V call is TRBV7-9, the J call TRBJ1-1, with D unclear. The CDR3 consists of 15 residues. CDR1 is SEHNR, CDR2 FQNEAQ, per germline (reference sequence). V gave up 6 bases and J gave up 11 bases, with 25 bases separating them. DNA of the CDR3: TGTGCCAGCAGTGTGGTGCGTCTTCTTGGCGGGAGGGCTTTCTTT. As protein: CASSVVRLLGGRAFF.

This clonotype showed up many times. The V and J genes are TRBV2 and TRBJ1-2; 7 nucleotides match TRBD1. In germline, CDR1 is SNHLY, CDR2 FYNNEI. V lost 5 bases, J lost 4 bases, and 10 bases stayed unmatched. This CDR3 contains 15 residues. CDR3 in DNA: TGTGCCAGCAGTAGGGACACCTCAGGGGGCTATGGCTACACCTTC. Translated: CASSRDTSGGYGYTF.

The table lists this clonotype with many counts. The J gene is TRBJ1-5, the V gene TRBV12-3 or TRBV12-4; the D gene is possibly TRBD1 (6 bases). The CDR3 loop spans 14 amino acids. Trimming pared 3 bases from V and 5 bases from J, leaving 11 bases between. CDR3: CASSFGQGYQPQHF. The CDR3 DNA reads TGTGCCAGCAGTTTTGGGCAGGGGTATCAGCCCCAGCATTTT.

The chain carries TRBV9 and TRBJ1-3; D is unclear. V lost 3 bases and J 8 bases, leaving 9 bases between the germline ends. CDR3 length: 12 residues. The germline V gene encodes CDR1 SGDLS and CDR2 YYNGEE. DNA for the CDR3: TGTGCCAGCAGCGGATCCCGGGACACCATATATTTT. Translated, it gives CASSGSRDTIYF.

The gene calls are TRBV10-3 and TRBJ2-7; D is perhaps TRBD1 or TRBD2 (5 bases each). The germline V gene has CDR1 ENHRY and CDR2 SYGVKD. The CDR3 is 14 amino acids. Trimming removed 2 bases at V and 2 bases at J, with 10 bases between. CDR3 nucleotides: TGTGCCATCAGTGAGCGGGACGGCCCCTACGAGCAGTACTTC. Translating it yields CAISERDGPYEQYF.

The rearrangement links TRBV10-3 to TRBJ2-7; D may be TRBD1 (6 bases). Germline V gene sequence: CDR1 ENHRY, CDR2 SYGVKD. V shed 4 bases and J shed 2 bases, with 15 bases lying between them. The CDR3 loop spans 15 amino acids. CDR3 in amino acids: CAISGPVGGTYEQYF. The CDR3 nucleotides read TGTGCCATCAGTGGGCCGGTTGGGGGCACCTACGAGCAGTACTTC.

The CDR3 spells CSVGAGGSGANVLTF. In DNA, the CDR3 is TGCAGCGTTGGGGCAGGGGGCTCTGGGGCCAACGTCCTGACTTTC. This rearrangement joins TRBV29-1 to TRBJ2-6, with 7 bases identical to TRBD1. Germline CDR1 and CDR2: SQVTM and ANQGSEA. V shed 4 bases and J 0 bases; nucleotides not matched to a gene: 3. This CDR3 is 15 amino acids long.

CDR3 DNA sequence: TGTGCCACCTCGATGATCGGGCCTACCTACGAGCAGTACTTC. Translated: CATSMIGPTYEQYF. The chain employs TRBV27 and TRBJ2-7, with D uncertain. The CDR3 sequence is 14 residues long. In germline, CDR1 is MNHEY, CDR2 SMNVEV (reference sequence). V shed 10 bases and J shed 2 bases, with 18 bases lying between them.

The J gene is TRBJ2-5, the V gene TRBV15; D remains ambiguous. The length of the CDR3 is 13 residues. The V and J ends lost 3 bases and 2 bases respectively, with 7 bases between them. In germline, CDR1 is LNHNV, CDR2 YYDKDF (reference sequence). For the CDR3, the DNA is TGTGCCACCAGCAGTGAATATCAAGAGACCCAGTACTTC. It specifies CATSSEYQETQYF.

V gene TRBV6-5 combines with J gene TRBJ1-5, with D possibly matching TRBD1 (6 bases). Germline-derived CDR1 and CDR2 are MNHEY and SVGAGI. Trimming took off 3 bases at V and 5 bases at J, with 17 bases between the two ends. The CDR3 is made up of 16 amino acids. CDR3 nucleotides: TGTGCCAGCAGTTATTTGGCGGGGGCTGGGTATCAGCCCCAGCATTTT. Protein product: CASSYLAGAGYQPQHF.

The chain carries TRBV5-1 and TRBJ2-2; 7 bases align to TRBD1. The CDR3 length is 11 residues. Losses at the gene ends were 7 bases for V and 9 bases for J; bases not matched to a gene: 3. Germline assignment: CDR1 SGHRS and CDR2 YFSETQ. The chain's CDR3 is CASRTGWELFF. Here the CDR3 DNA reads TGCGCCAGCCGGACAGGATGGGAGCTGTTTTTT.

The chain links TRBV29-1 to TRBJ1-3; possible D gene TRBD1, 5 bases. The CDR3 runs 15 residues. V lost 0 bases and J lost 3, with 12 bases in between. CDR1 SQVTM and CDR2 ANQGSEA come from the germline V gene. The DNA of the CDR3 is TGCAGCGTTGAAGAATGGGGCCATCTTGGAAACACCATATATTTT. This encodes CSVEEWGHLGNTIYF.

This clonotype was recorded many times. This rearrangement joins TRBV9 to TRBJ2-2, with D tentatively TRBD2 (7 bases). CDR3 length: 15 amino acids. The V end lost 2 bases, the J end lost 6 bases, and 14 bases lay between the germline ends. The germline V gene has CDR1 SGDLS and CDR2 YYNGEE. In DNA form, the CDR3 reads TGTGCCAGCAGCGTCTTGAGGGAGGGGGCCGGGGAGCTGTTTTTT. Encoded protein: CASSVLREGAGELFF.

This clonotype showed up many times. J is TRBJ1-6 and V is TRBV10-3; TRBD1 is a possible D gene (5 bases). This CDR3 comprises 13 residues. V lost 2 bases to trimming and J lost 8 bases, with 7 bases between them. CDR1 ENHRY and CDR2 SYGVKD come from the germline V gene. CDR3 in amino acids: CAISEGADSPLHF. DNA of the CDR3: TGTGCCATCAGTGAGGGGGCCGATTCACCCCTCCACTTT.